This T cell receptor (beta chain) stems from a study of blood T cells in healthy people across ages. The CDR3 runs to 15 residues. CDR1 and CDR2 from the germline V gene are SGHDT and YYEEEE. V trimming: 2 bases; J trimming: 2 bases; junction bases outside the gene matches: 2. Aged roughly 6 to 95, donors were systemically healthy Caucasians from Russia. Using a J-beta primer mix together with a sample-barcoded 5' primer, a second PCR was run for about 7 to 12 cycles. Each of the samples gave a minimum of 2.5 million paired-end reads that contained CDR3. Via MiXCR, TCRdb re-called the 5' RACE reads, giving one row per CDR3 protein. The sample shows about 1,400,000 distinct CDR3 sequences, around 39% of them seen only once.

Sequences were obtained from blood. The rearrangement uses TRBV5-6 and TRBJ2-3, with 10 bases matching TRBD2. The receptor was derived from a woman aged 18-29 years in good health. The CDR3 is CASSFSGRATDTQYF. The CDR3, as DNA: TGTGCCAGCAGCTTCAGCGGGAGGGCCACAGATACGCAGTATTTT.